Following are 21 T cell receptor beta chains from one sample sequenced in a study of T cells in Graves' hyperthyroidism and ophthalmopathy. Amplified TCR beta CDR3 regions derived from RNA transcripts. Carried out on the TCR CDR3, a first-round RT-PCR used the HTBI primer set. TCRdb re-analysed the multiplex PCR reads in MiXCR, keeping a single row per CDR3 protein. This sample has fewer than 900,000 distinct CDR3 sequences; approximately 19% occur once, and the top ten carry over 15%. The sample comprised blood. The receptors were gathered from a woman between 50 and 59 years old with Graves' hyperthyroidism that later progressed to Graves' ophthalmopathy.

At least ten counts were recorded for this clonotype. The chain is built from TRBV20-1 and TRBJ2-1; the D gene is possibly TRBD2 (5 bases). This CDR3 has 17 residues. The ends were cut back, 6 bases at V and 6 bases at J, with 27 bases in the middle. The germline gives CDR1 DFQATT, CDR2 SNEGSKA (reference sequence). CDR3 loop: CSAMTLSGILIGNEQFF. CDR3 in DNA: TGCAGTGCCATGACATTGTCGGGGATATTGATTGGCAATGAGCAGTTCTTC.

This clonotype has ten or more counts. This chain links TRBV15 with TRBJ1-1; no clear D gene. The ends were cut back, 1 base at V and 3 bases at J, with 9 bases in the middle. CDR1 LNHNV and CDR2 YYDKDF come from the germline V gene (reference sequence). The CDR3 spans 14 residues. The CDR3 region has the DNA TGTGCCACCAGCAGAGGGGTCGGTGACACTGAAGCTTTCTTT. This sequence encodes CATSRGVGDTEAFF. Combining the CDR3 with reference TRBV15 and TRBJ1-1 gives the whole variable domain DAMVIQNPRYQVTQFGKPVTLSCSQTLNHNVMYWYQQKSSQAPKLLFHYYDKDFNNEADTPDNFQSRRPNTSFCFLDIRSPGLGDTAMYLCATSRGVGDTEAFFGQGTRLTVV.

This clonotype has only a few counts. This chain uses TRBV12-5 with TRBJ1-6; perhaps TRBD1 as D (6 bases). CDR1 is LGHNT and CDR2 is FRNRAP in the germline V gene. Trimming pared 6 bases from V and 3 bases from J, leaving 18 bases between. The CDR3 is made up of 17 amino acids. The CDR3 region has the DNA TGTGCTAGTGGCCGCCCCCCCGACAGGAGCTATAATTCACCCCTCCACTTT. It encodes CASGRPPDRSYNSPLHF. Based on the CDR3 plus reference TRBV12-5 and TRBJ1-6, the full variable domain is DARVTQTPRHKVTEMGQEVTMRCQPILGHNTVFWYRQTMMQGLELLAYFRNRAPLDDSGMPKDRFSAEMPDATLATLKIQPSEPRDSAVYFCASGRPPDRSYNSPLHFGNGTRLTVT.

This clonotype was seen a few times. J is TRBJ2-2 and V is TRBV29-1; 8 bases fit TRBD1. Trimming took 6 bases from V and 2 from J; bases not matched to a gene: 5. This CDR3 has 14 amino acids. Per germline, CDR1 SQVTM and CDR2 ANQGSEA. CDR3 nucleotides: TGCAGCGTCACAGGGGGAATAAACACCGGGGAGCTGTTTTTT. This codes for CSVTGGINTGELFF.

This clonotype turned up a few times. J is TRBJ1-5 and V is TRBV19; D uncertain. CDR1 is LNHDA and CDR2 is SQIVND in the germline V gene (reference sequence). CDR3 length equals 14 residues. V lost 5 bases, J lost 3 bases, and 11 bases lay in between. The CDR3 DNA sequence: TGTGCCAGTAGTTACCTCGCCGACAATCAGCCCCAGCATTTT. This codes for CASSYLADNQPQHF.

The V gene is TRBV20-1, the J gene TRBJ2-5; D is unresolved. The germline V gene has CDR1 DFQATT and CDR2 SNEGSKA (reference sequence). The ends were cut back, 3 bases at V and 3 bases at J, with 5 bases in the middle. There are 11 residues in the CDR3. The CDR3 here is CSASMKETQYF. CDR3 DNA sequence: TGCAGTGCTAGCATGAAAGAGACCCAGTACTTC.

The CDR3 DNA follows: TGCAGTGCTAAGAGGGGGACAAGGGGTAATTCACCCCTCCACTTT. It specifies CSAKRGTRGNSPLHF. V is TRBV20-1 and J is TRBJ1-6, with a tentative D call TRBD1 (6 bases). V was cut by 4 bases and J by 6 bases, with 16 bases left in between. This CDR3 is built from 15 residues. CDR1 is DFQATT, CDR2 SNEGSKA, per germline (reference sequence).

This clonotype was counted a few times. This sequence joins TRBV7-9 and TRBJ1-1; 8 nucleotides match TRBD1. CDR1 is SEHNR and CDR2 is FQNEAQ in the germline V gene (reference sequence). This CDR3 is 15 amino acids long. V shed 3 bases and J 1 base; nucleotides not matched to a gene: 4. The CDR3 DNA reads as TGTGCCAGCAGCTTCCTCGACAGGGGGAACACTGAAGCTTTCTTT. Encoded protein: CASSFLDRGNTEAFF.

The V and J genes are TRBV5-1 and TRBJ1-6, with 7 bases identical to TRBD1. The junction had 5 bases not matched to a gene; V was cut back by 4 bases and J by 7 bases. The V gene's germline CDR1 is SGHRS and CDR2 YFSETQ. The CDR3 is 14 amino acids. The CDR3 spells CASSPGTENSPLHF. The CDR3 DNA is TGCGCCAGCAGCCCAGGGACAGAAAATTCACCCCTCCACTTT.

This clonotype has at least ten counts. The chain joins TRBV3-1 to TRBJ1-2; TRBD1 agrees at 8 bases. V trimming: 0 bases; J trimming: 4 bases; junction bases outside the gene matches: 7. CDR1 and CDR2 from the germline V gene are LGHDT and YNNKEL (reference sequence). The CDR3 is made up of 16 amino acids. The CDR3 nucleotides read TGTGCCAGCAGCCAAGATGCCCGACAGGGGATCTATGGCTACACCTTC. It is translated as CASSQDARQGIYGYTF. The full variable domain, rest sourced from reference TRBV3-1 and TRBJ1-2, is DTAVSQTPKYLVTQMGNDKSIKCEQNLGHDTMYWYKQDSKKFLKIMFSYNNKELIINETVPNRFSPKSPDKAHLNLHINSLELGDSAVYFCASSQDARQGIYGYTFGSGTRLTVV.

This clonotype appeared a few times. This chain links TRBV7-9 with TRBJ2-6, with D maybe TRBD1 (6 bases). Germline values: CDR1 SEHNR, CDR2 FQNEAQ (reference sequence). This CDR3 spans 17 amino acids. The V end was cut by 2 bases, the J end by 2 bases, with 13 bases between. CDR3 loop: CASSLTGIGAGANVLTF. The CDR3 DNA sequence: TGTGCCAGCAGCTTAACAGGGATCGGGGCTGGGGCCAACGTCCTGACTTTC.

The CDR3 nucleotides read TGTGCCAGCAGTCCCCGGGGATACGCGAACACCGGGGAGCTGTTTTTT. It yields the protein CASSPRGYANTGELFF. The genes are TRBV6-1 and TRBJ2-2; maybe TRBD2 (5 bases). Germline CDR1 is MNHNS and CDR2 is SASEGT. There are 16 residues in the CDR3. The V and J ends lost 5 bases and 0 bases respectively, with 13 bases between them.

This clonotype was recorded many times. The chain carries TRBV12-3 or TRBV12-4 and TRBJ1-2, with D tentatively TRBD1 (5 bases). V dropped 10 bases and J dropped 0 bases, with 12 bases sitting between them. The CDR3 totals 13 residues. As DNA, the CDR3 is TGTGCCATATGGGACGGAACTAACTATGGCTACACCTTC. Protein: CAIWDGTNYGYTF.

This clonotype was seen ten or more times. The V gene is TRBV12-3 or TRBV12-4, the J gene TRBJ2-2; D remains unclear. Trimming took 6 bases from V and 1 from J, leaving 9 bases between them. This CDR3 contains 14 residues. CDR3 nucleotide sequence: TGTGCCAGCAGGGGATCCAGGAACACCGGGGAGCTGTTTTTT. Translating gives CASRGSRNTGELFF.

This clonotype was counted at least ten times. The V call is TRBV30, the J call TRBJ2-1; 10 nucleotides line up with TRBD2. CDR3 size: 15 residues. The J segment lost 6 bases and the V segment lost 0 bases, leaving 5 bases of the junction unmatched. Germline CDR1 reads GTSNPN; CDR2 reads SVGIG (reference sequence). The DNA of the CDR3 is TGTGCCTGGAGTGTCGTAGCGGGGGGATTCAATGAGCAGTTCTTC. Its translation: CAWSVVAGGFNEQFF.

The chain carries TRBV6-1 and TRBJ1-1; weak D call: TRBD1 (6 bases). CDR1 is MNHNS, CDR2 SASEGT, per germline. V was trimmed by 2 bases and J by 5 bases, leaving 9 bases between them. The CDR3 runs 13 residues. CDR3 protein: CASSESGTTEAFF. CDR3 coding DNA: TGTGCCAGCAGTGAATCGGGGACAACTGAAGCTTTCTTT.

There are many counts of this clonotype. The CDR3 protein is CSARPIGSGGSYEQYF. DNA of the CDR3: TGCAGTGCTAGACCCATCGGGTCTGGGGGGTCCTACGAGCAGTACTTC. The chain couples TRBV20-1 to TRBJ2-7; D possibly corresponds to TRBD2 (6 bases). The CDR3 is made up of 16 amino acids. Germline V CDR1 and CDR2: DFQATT, SNEGSKA (reference sequence). The V end lost 2 bases, the J end lost 1 base, and 18 bases lay between the germline ends.

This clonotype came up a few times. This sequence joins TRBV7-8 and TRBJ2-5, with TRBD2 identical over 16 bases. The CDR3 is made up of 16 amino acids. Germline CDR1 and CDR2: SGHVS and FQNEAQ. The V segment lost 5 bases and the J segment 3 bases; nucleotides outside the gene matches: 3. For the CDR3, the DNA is TGTGCCAGCAGCACGGGACTAGCGGGGGGGGAAGAGACCCAGTACTTC. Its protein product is CASSTGLAGGEETQYF.

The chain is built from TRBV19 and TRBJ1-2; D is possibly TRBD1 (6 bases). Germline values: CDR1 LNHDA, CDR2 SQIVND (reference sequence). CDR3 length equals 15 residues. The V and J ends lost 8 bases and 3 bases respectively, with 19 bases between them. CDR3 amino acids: CASEQGGLSDYGYTF. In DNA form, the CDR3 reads TGTGCCAGTGAACAGGGTGGGTTATCGGACTATGGCTACACCTTC.

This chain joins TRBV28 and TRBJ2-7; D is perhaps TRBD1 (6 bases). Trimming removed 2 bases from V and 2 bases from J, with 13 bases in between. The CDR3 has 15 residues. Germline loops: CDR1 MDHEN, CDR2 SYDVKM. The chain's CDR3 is CASSLPDRRAYEQYF. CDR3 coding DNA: TGTGCCAGCAGTTTACCCGACAGGCGGGCCTACGAGCAGTACTTC.

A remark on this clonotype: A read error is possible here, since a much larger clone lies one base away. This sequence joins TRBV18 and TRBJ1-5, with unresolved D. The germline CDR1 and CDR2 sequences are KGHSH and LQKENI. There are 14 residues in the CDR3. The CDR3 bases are TGTACCAGCTCATCCGGACGTAGCAATCAGCCCCAGCATTTT. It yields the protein CTSSSGRSNQPQHF.